This TCR beta chain is drawn from a study of cytomegalovirus exposure and HLA in healthy donors. Overall study results and limits: In a later analysis, about 17,000 TCR beta sequences were associated with HLA alleles at 0.05 false discovery rate. An apparent linkage of common viral pathogens to several of the most significant clusters emerged in a later analysis.

Of note for this clone: What it recognizes is unknown.

Germline values: CDR1 SGHNT, CDR2 YYREEE (reference sequence). This CDR3 region has 14 residues. Trimming left V 5 bases short and J 5 bases short, with 15 bases between. The PCR was carried out with 60 Vbeta primers and 13 Jbeta primers. The repertoire was sequenced with immunoSEQ multiplex PCR; TCRdb's copy has only in-frame clones and lacks some. The data show 150,000 to 200,000 clones, about 75% seen once. Sequenced sample: PBMCs. The receptor's source is a woman aged 40 to 49 in good health and CMV-seropositive. This chain joins TRBV5-4 and TRBJ2-3, with D hard to call. The CDR3 sequence: CASRQAAHVDTQYF. The CDR3 DNA is TGTGCCAGCAGGCAAGCTGCGCACGTAGATACGCAGTATTTT. Full variable domain (outside the CDR3, taken from reference TRBV5-4 and TRBJ2-3): ETGVTQSPTHLIKTRGQQVTLRCSSQSGHNTVSWYQQALGQGPQFIFQYYREEENGRGNFPPRFSGLQFPNYSSELNVNALELDDSALYLCASRQAAHVDTQYFGPGTRLTVL.